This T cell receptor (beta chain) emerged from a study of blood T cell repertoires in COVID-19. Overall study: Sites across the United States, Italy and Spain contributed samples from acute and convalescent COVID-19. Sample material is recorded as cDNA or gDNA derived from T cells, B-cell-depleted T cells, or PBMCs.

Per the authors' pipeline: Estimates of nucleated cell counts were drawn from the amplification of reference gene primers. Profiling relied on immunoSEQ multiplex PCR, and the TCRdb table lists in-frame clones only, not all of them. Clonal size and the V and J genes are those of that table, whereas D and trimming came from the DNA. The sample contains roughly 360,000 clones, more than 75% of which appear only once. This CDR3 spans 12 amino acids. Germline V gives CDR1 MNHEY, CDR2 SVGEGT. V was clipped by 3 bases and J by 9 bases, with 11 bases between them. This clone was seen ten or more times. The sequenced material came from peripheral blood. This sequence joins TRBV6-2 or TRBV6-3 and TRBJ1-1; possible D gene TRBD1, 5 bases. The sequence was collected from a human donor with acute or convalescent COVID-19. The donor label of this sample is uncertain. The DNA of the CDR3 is TGTGCCAGCAGTTATTCCGGGGGTAAAGCTTTCTTT. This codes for CASSYSGGKAFF.